Presented here are 22 T cell receptor beta chains from one specimen sequenced in a study of T-cell reconstitution after alpha-beta-depleted transplantation in children. Unique molecular identifiers were built into the TCRbeta library. A single record per CDR3 protein comes from TCRdb applying MiXCR to the PCR reads. The sample holds 250,000 to 300,000 distinct CDR3 sequences, around 10% seen once. Sequenced here: peripheral blood, sampled 180 days after TCRalphabeta/CD19-depleted stem cell transplant. These TCRs come from a male patient aged 2 to 9 who had a stem cell transplant for chronic granulomatous disease, so the T cells may come from the graft donor.

This clonotype was picked up many times. The chain carries TRBV9 and TRBJ2-1; no clear D. Germline values: CDR1 SGDLS, CDR2 YYNGEE. Between the trimmed V and J ends, which lost 3 bases and 0 bases, there was a span of 16 bases. This CDR3 comprises 17 residues. CDR3 coding DNA: TGTGCCAGCAGCGACGCCCCCTCTAGGAACTCCTACAATGAGCAGTTCTTC. This gives the protein CASSDAPSRNSYNEQFF.

This clonotype came up many times. This rearrangement joins TRBV5-6 to TRBJ2-2; no clear D gene. V gave up 1 base and J gave up 7 bases, with 8 bases separating them. CDR1 and CDR2 (germline): SGHDT, YYEEEE. The CDR3 spans 13 residues. The CDR3 region has the DNA TGTGCCAGCAGCTTGACGGTGAGCGGGGAGCTGTTTTTT. This sequence encodes CASSLTVSGELFF.

This clonotype was detected many times. The V and J genes are TRBV6-2 or TRBV6-3 and TRBJ2-1, with D maybe TRBD2 (7 bases). Between the trimmed V and J ends, which lost 6 bases and 7 bases, there was a span of 28 bases. Per the germline V gene, CDR1 is MNHEY and CDR2 is SVGEGT. The CDR3 length is 18 residues. The chain's CDR3 is CASSSVRGAANHRNEQFF. The CDR3 bases are TGTGCCAGCAGCTCCGTCCGGGGGGCGGCCAACCACCGGAATGAGCAGTTCTTC.

Of note for this clonotype: A clone one base away is much larger, so this may be a read error. V and J are TRBV4-2 and TRBJ2-2; tentatively, D is TRBD2 (5 bases). The CDR3 extends over 17 amino acids. The germline CDR1 and CDR2 sequences are LGHNA and YNFKEQ. Here the CDR3 reads CASSQVAGEVNTGELSF. The CDR3 DNA is TGTGCCAGCAGCCAGGTGGCTGGAGAGGTGAACACCGGGGAGCTGTCTTTT.

This clonotype was found many times. The chain is built from TRBV20-1 and TRBJ2-1, with 8 nucleotides matching TRBD1. The CDR3 runs 12 residues. V lost 5 bases and J lost 7; bases outside the gene matches: 4. CDR1 DFQATT and CDR2 SNEGSKA come from the germline V gene (reference sequence). CDR3 sequence: CSAQGAVNEQFF. The CDR3 nucleotides read TGCAGTGCTCAGGGGGCGGTTAATGAGCAGTTCTTC.

With respect to this clonotype: At one end the junction does not follow the germline gene, possibly because of a read error. This chain links TRBV29-1 with TRBJ2-3, with no clear D. Germline V CDR1 and CDR2: SQVTM, ANQGSEA. The CDR3 has 14 residues. CDR3 residues: CSDEVPPVPDTQYF. In DNA, the CDR3 is TGCAGCGATGAAGTCCCCCCTGTTCCAGATACGCAGTATTTT.

This clonotype was seen many times. V is TRBV4-3 and J is TRBJ2-2; tentatively, D is TRBD1 or TRBD2 (5 bases each). Germline CDR1 and CDR2: LGHNA and YSLEER. This CDR3 spans 15 amino acids. V shed 0 bases and J shed 6 bases, with 11 bases lying between them. CDR3 in DNA: TGCGCCAGCAGCCAAGATTCGGGGCTCGCCGGGGAGCTGTTTTTT. Protein product: CASSQDSGLAGELFF.

This clonotype was detected ten times or more. The chain is built from TRBV5-1 and TRBJ2-2; TRBD1 is a possible D gene (5 bases). The germline V and J ends were trimmed by 0 bases and 1 base, with 10 bases remaining between them. Per the germline V gene, CDR1 is SGHRS and CDR2 is YFSETQ. The CDR3 has 16 residues. CDR3 sequence (DNA): TGCGCCAGCAGCTTGGGGGGCGGATGGAACACCGGGGAGCTGTTTTTT. It codes for CASSLGGGWNTGELFF.

Details on this clonotype: Being one base from a much bigger clone, this may be a read error. The chain recombines TRBV6-5 with TRBJ2-3; D is ambiguous. In germline, CDR1 is MNHEY, CDR2 SVGAGI. This CDR3 comprises 15 residues. The DNA of the CDR3 is TGTGCCAGCAGTTACCTTCGAGGCAGCAGAGATACGCAGTATTTT. It translates to CASSYLRGSRDTQYF.

There are many counts of this clonotype. The chain combines TRBV29-1 with TRBJ2-5; either TRBD1 or TRBD2 may supply D (5 bases each). V lost 4 bases and J lost 7, with 22 bases in between. Germline CDR1 and CDR2: SQVTM and ANQGSEA. The CDR3 has 15 amino acids. The DNA for the CDR3 is TGCAGCGTTGGGGGACGGGCCCTTGGGGCTGGGACCCAGTACTTC. It codes for CSVGGRALGAGTQYF.

This clonotype has at least ten counts. The genes are TRBV5-1 and TRBJ2-7; the D gene is possibly TRBD1 (5 bases). V gave up 2 bases and J gave up 6 bases, with 9 bases separating them. The CDR3 spans 12 residues. The germline V gene encodes CDR1 SGHRS and CDR2 YFSETQ. In DNA, the CDR3 is TGCGCCAGCAGCTTCGGACACTCCGAGCAGTACTTC. This gives the protein CASSFGHSEQYF.

This clonotype was counted ten times or more. This chain uses TRBV12-3 or TRBV12-4 with TRBJ1-6; 9 bases line up with TRBD1. V shed 3 bases, J shed 0 bases, and the junction held 6 bases outside the gene matches. The CDR3 runs to 18 residues. The CDR3 reads CASSLGDRASSYNSPLHF. CDR3 bases: TGTGCCAGCAGTTTGGGGGACAGGGCGAGCTCCTATAATTCACCCCTCCACTTT.

This clonotype was picked up many times. This chain connects TRBV29-1 to TRBJ1-2; possible D gene TRBD1, 6 bases. The CDR3 is 13 amino acids. The V end was cut by 1 base, the J end by 4 bases, with 10 bases between. Germline loops: CDR1 SQVTM, CDR2 ANQGSEA. The CDR3 region has the DNA TGCAGCGTTGAAGGGGGACACCGCTATGGCTACACCTTC. Amino acids: CSVEGGHRYGYTF.

This clonotype was seen many times. The rearrangement uses TRBV10-3 and TRBJ1-5; the D gene is possibly TRBD1 (5 bases). Trimming took 4 bases from V and 5 from J, leaving 6 bases between them. The CDR3 has 12 amino acids. Germline-derived CDR1 and CDR2 are ENHRY and SYGVKD. The CDR3 DNA reads as TGTGCCATCAGTGTCAGGGATCAGCCCCAGCATTTT. Protein sequence: CAISVRDQPQHF.

This clonotype was found many times. This sequence joins TRBV27 and TRBJ2-7, with D perhaps matching TRBD1 (6 bases). V lost 3 bases to trimming and J lost 6 bases, with 18 bases between them. The CDR3 is 15 amino acids. Germline V lookup: CDR1 MNHEY, CDR2 SMNVEV (reference sequence). The CDR3 spells CASSFRDTRSGEQYF. CDR3 nucleotides: TGTGCCAGCAGTTTTCGGGACACAAGATCAGGCGAGCAGTACTTC.

This clonotype was counted at least ten times. V and J are TRBV5-1 and TRBJ2-1; the match to TRBD2 covers 10 bases. Germline V gives CDR1 SGHRS, CDR2 YFSETQ. V lost 0 bases, J lost 9 bases, and 15 bases stayed unmatched. The CDR3 is 18 amino acids. The CDR3 here is CASSLVSGRARTGGEQFF. The CDR3 DNA is TGCGCCAGCAGCTTGGTCAGCGGGAGGGCCAGGACTGGGGGTGAGCAGTTCTTC. The complete variable domain, with remaining parts taken from reference TRBV5-1 and TRBJ2-1, reads KAGVTQTPRYLIKTRGQQVTLSCSPISGHRSVSWYQQTPGQGLQFLFEYFSETQRNKGNFPGRFSGRQFSNSRSEMNVSTLELGDSALYLCASSLVSGRARTGGEQFFGPGTRLTVL.

This clonotype has ten or more counts. The rearrangement joins TRBV7-8 to TRBJ1-5, with 8 bases lining up with TRBD1. The germline V gene has CDR1 SGHVS and CDR2 FQNEAQ. This CDR3 comprises 15 residues. With V trimmed by 3 bases and J by 1 base, 2 bases remained unmatched. In DNA form, the CDR3 reads TGTGCCAGCAGCTTCCGACAGGGGAGCAATCAGCCCCAGCATTTT. It is translated as CASSFRQGSNQPQHF.

There are many counts of this clonotype. The chain carries TRBV27 and TRBJ2-7; D assignment may be TRBD1 or TRBD2 (7 bases each). With 5 bases removed from V and 2 bases from J, the gap between germline ends came to 19 bases. CDR3 size: 16 residues. Germline V lookup: CDR1 MNHEY, CDR2 SMNVEV (reference sequence). This CDR3 is CASSPRSGGRAYEQYF. CDR3 sequence (DNA): TGTGCCAGCAGTCCACGATCAGGGGGGAGGGCCTACGAGCAGTACTTC.

The V and J genes are TRBV6-5 and TRBJ1-1; 8 bases align to TRBD1. There are 12 residues in the CDR3. Losses at the gene ends were 4 bases for V and 10 bases for J; bases not matched to a gene: 5. Germline CDR1 MNHEY, CDR2 SVGAGI. The CDR3 loop reads CASSSQGVGAFF. In DNA form, the CDR3 reads TGTGCCAGCAGTTCACAGGGGGTCGGAGCTTTCTTT.

This clonotype was detected a few times. The V call is TRBV15, the J call TRBJ1-5, with D unresolved. V shed 5 bases and J shed 4 bases, with 15 bases lying between them. CDR3 length equals 15 residues. Germline assignment: CDR1 LNHNV and CDR2 YYDKDF (reference sequence). The CDR3: CATSVDGQGNQPQHF. CDR3 nucleotides: TGTGCCACCAGCGTCGACGGCCAAGGGAATCAGCCCCAGCATTTT.

The chain joins TRBV5-8 to TRBJ2-1; the match to TRBD1 covers 7 bases. With V trimmed by 2 bases and J by 9 bases, 11 bases remained unmatched. CDR3 length: 15 amino acids. CDR1 is SGHTS, CDR2 YDEGEE, per germline. This chain's CDR3 is CASSLRTGPLGEQFF. The CDR3 DNA reads as TGTGCCAGCAGCTTAAGGACAGGTCCCCTAGGTGAGCAGTTCTTC.

The sample holds many counts of this clonotype. This sequence joins TRBV5-1 and TRBJ2-1; 7 positions match TRBD1. The CDR3 runs to 14 residues. CDR1 and CDR2 (germline): SGHRS, YFSETQ. After removal of 2 bases from V and 2 bases from J, the junction contained 1 base not matched to a gene. CDR3 DNA sequence: TGCGCCAGCAGCTTAGACAGGGCCTACAATGAGCAGTTCTTC. Its protein product is CASSLDRAYNEQFF.